What follows are 10 T cell receptor beta chains derived from one specimen sequenced in a study of OX40 agonist ivuxolimab in advanced cancers. Libraries were prepared through the immunoSEQ multiplex PCR assay. The immuneACCESS repertoire file appears here via TCRdb, limited to in-frame rearrangements. These files lack a portion of the clones; in checked studies, under half of the deficit traces to unresolved V genes, and the cause of the others is not known. The sample table lists about 78,000 clones, approximately 84% of them with a count of one. The ten top clones hold more than 2% of the sample. The sample here was CD4+ or CD8+ T cells sorted from blood, taken in a trial of the OX40 agonist ivuxolimab. These receptors were collected from an adult with an advanced solid tumor such as melanoma, head and neck, liver or kidney cancer.

The J gene is TRBJ2-7, the V gene TRBV7-8, with D unclear. Between the trimmed V and J ends, which lost 2 bases and 4 bases, there was a span of 3 bases. Germline CDR1 SGHVS, CDR2 FQNEAQ. This CDR3 is built from 11 residues. CDR3 sequence reads: CASSLKYEQYF. In DNA form, the CDR3 reads TGTGCCAGCAGCTTAAAGTACGAGCAGTACTTC.

The gene calls are TRBV19 and TRBJ2-3, with no clear D. Germline V lookup: CDR1 LNHDA, CDR2 SQIVND (reference sequence). V was shortened by 3 bases and J by 2 bases, with 9 bases between the two germline ends. The CDR3 is made up of 14 amino acids. Here the CDR3 reads CASSMRSPTDTQYF. The CDR3 DNA sequence: TGTGCCAGTAGTATGAGGTCCCCCACAGATACGCAGTATTTT.

This clone showed up just a few times. The J gene is TRBJ2-3, the V gene TRBV5-4, with D unclear. With 4 bases removed from V and 14 bases from J, the gap between germline ends came to 8 bases. CDR1 SGHNT and CDR2 YYREEE come from the germline V gene (reference sequence). This CDR3 region has 9 residues. The CDR3 region has the DNA TGTGCCAGCAGCCCCTTGCGGTATTTT. Protein: CASSPLRYF. Together with reference TRBV5-4 and TRBJ2-3, the CDR3 gives the full variable domain: ETGVTQSPTHLIKTRGQQVTLRCSSQSGHNTVSWYQQALGQGPQFIFQYYREEENGRGNFPPRFSGLQFPNYSSELNVNALELDDSALYLCASSPLRYFGPGTRLTVL.

V is TRBV5-1 and J is TRBJ1-4, with D unresolved. Germline assignment: CDR1 SGHRS and CDR2 YFSETQ. The CDR3 covers 15 residues. Trimming shortened V by 0 bases and J by 7 bases, and 13 bases separated the two germline ends. The CDR3 sequence: CASSLVGLSSEKLFF. The CDR3 bases are TGCGCCAGCAGCTTGGTGGGGTTAAGTTCTGAAAAACTGTTTTTT.

This chain links TRBV7-3 with TRBJ2-3, with TRBD2 matching 9 bases. The ends lost 5 bases at V and 0 bases at J; junction bases unmatched: 3. CDR1 and CDR2 from the germline V gene are SGHTA and FQGTGA. CDR3 length equals 15 residues. The CDR3 here is CASSRGGASTDTQYF. The CDR3 coding sequence is TGTGCCAGCAGCCGCGGGGGGGCTAGCACAGATACGCAGTATTTT.

The rearrangement uses TRBV5-1 and TRBJ1-2; the D gene is possibly TRBD1 (6 bases). V lost 2 bases and J lost 5, with 19 bases in between. Germline V gives CDR1 SGHRS, CDR2 YFSETQ. The CDR3 totals 16 residues. The CDR3 spells CASSLDTSTGWYGYTF. CDR3 nucleotides: TGCGCCAGCAGCTTAGATACCTCAACAGGGTGGTATGGCTACACCTTC.

This chain links TRBV5-6 with TRBJ2-2; TRBD2 agrees at 9 bases. The ends lost 0 bases at V and 2 bases at J; junction bases unmatched: 5. This CDR3 spans 17 amino acids. Germline lookup yields CDR1 SGHDT and CDR2 YYEEEE. The CDR3 region has the DNA TGTGCCAGCAGCTTGGGACTAGCGGAACACAACACCGGGGAGCTGTTTTTT. Its protein product is CASSLGLAEHNTGELFF.

J is TRBJ1-6 and V is TRBV5-1, with D tentatively TRBD1 (5 bases). Trimming pared 2 bases from V and 10 bases from J, leaving 13 bases between. Per the germline V gene, CDR1 is SGHRS and CDR2 is YFSETQ. CDR3 length: 14 amino acids. CDR3 sequence: CASSLGAVSSPLHF. For the CDR3, the DNA is TGCGCCAGCAGCTTAGGGGCAGTTTCGTCACCCCTCCACTTT.

The chain is built from TRBV4-3 and TRBJ1-2; D is perhaps TRBD1 (6 bases). The CDR3 runs 14 residues. In germline, CDR1 is LGHNA, CDR2 YSLEER. The V end was cut by 3 bases, the J end by 5 bases, with 13 bases between. CDR3 sequence: CASSQAGQGYGYTF. For the CDR3, the DNA is TGCGCCAGCAGCCAGGCCGGGCAGGGGTATGGCTACACCTTC.

This rearrangement joins TRBV9 to TRBJ1-4; D gene ambiguous. Trimming took 2 bases from V and 3 from J, leaving 14 bases between them. Germline CDR1 and CDR2: SGDLS and YYNGEE. The CDR3 totals 16 residues. The CDR3 DNA sequence: TGTGCCAGCAGCGTCTCGCCGGCTGGGGCTAATGAAAAACTGTTTTTT. It is translated as CASSVSPAGANEKLFF. The variable domain in full, completed from reference TRBV9 and TRBJ1-4, reads DSGVTQTPKHLITATGQRVTLRCSPRSGDLSVYWYQQSLDQGLQFLIQYYNGEERAKGNILERFSAQQFPDLHSELNLSSLELGDSALYFCASSVSPAGANEKLFFGSGTQLSVL.